This T cell receptor beta chain was sequenced for a study of control samples from healthy donors and cancer patients. The CDR3 consists of 15 residues. Germline assignment: CDR1 LGHDT and CDR2 YNNKEL (reference sequence). The V and J ends lost 4 bases and 0 bases respectively, with 11 bases between them. TCRdb keeps only in-frame clones here, not all; method: immunoSEQ multiplex PCR. The table shows roughly 150,000 clones, with 80% to 95% occurring only once. This TCR derives from a man aged 18 to 35 in good health. The sample consisted of blood. The genes are TRBV3-1 (or the pseudogene TRBV3-2) and TRBJ2-3; D assignment may be TRBD1 or TRBD2 (5 bases each). The CDR3 DNA follows: TGTGCCAGCAGCCGAGAGGGGCCTAGCACAGATACGCAGTATTTT. Its translation is CASSREGPSTDTQYF.